Below, 22 T cell receptor beta chains from the same sample are listed, as sequenced in a study of molecular identifiers for immune sequencing clone quantification (dated by TCRdb to 2016 to 2019). The method was PCR. The sequencing machine was an Illumina HiSeq 4000. TCRdb's own reprocessing of the public reads used fastp at Q25 and MiXCR and kept productive beta chains. Duplicate CDR3 protein sequences are folded into a single record with the most common DNA and genes. The sample contains 300,000 to 400,000 distinct CDR3 sequences, 20% to 25% of them found a single time. Of the sample, roughly 0.8% falls within the top ten clones. Sequences were obtained from naive CD8+ T cells from blood, with Jurkat cell RNA spiked in. Reading the label with the study, this specimen's cell subset or site is: FACS-sorted CD8+CD4-CCR7+CD45RA+ naive T cells. These receptors all come from a human donor in good health. Some libraries in this study had Jurkat cell RNA spiked in.

This clonotype was observed many times. V is TRBV5-4 and J is TRBJ2-3; D unresolved. Germline-derived CDR1 and CDR2 are SGHNT and YYREEE (reference sequence). This CDR3 is 13 amino acids long. Deletions cut 1 base from V and 4 bases from J, with 7 bases between. The DNA for the CDR3 is TGTGCCAGCAGCTTGTATGATCCAGATACGCAGTATTTT. Amino acid sequence: CASSLYDPDTQYF. The full variable domain, completed using reference TRBV5-4 and TRBJ2-3, is ETGVTQSPTHLIKTRGQQVTLRCSSQSGHNTVSWYQQALGQGPQFIFQYYREEENGRGNFPPRFSGLQFPNYSSELNVNALELDDSALYLCASSLYDPDTQYFGPGTRLTVL.

This clonotype was observed a few times. The V and J genes are TRBV7-9 and TRBJ2-7; 11 bases align to TRBD1. This CDR3 region has 15 residues. In germline, CDR1 is SEHNR, CDR2 FQNEAQ (reference sequence). The ends lost 5 bases at V and 3 bases at J; junction bases unmatched: 6. The CDR3 coding sequence is TGTGCCAGCAGCCCGCCGGGACAGGGGGTCTACGAGCAGTACTTC. Translating it yields CASSPPGQGVYEQYF.

As to this clonotype: A single base separates this from a much larger clone, so it may be a read error. This sequence joins TRBV13 and TRBJ2-3; D unclear. The CDR3 extends over 14 amino acids. Germline CDR1 is PRHDT and CDR2 is FYEKMQ (reference sequence). V was cut by 4 bases and J by 4 bases, with 12 bases left in between. Written as DNA, the CDR3 is TGTGCCAGCAGCTCCGAGACGAGCGCAGATACGCAGTATTTT. Translating gives CASSSETSADTQYF.

This clonotype has more than one count but fewer than ten. J is TRBJ2-7 and V is TRBV10-3; 7 nucleotides line up with TRBD1. The CDR3 loop spans 14 amino acids. The germline V gene has CDR1 ENHRY and CDR2 SYGVKD. J gave up 4 bases and V 2 bases, and 5 bases lay outside the gene matches. This CDR3 reads CAISETGETYEQYF. DNA of the CDR3: TGTGCCATCAGTGAGACAGGGGAGACGTACGAGCAGTACTTC.

A note on this clonotype: Since a much larger clone is just one base distant, this may be a read error. The rearrangement links TRBV2 to TRBJ2-7; tentative D call: TRBD1 (6 bases). The V end was cut by 11 bases, the J end by 2 bases, with 13 bases between. The germline V gene encodes CDR1 SNHLY and CDR2 FYNNEI. The CDR3 loop spans 12 amino acids. Here the CDR3 DNA reads TGTGCCGGCATACAGGGCCCCTACGAGCAGTACTTC. Protein sequence: CAGIQGPYEQYF.

The chain recombines TRBV7-3 with TRBJ2-1; 10 bases are a match to TRBD2. This CDR3 spans 15 amino acids. Germline CDR1 and CDR2: SGHTA and FQGTGA. The junction had 6 bases not matched to a gene; V was cut back by 2 bases and J by 8 bases. CDR3 sequence (DNA): TGTGCCAGCAGCTTATTCCTAGCGGGAGCCTATGAGCAGTTCTTC. It codes for CASSLFLAGAYEQFF.

There are many counts of this clonotype. The rearrangement uses TRBV4-1 and TRBJ2-7; D is ambiguous. V was shortened by 4 bases and J by 3 bases, with 10 bases between the two germline ends. CDR1 is MGHRA and CDR2 is YSYEKL in the germline V gene. CDR3 size: 13 residues. CDR3 coding DNA: TGCGCCAGCAGCCCAGTTACGAACTACGAGCAGTACTTC. Residues: CASSPVTNYEQYF.

This rearrangement joins TRBV7-9 to TRBJ2-5; D assignment may be TRBD1 or TRBD2 (6 bases each). The germline CDR1 and CDR2 sequences are SEHNR and FQNEAQ (reference sequence). CDR3 length: 14 amino acids. V gave up 3 bases and J gave up 5 bases, with 13 bases separating them. CDR3 loop: CASSFPGAGETQYF. In DNA form, the CDR3 reads TGTGCCAGCAGCTTTCCGGGGGCTGGGGAGACCCAGTACTTC. Full variable domain (outside the CDR3, taken from reference TRBV7-9 and TRBJ2-5): DTGVSQNPRHKITKRGQNVTFRCDPISEHNRLYWYRQTLGQGPEFLTYFQNEAQLEKSRLLSDRFSAERPKGSFSTLEIQRTEQGDSAMYLCASSFPGAGETQYFGPGTRLLVL.

Concerning this clonotype itself: With a much larger clone just one base away, this may be a read error. The CDR3 bases are TGTGCCAGTAGGCCGGGACTCTCATCCTACGTGCAGTACTTC. The encoded protein is CASRPGLSSYVQYF. This chain links TRBV19 with TRBJ2-7; weak D call: TRBD2 (6 bases). Germline lookup yields CDR1 LNHDA and CDR2 SQIVND (reference sequence). The CDR3 has 14 amino acids.

This clonotype was seen many times. The V and J genes are TRBV29-1 and TRBJ2-7; no reliable D call. The CDR3 runs to 13 residues. Trimming took off 5 bases at V and 4 bases at J, with 15 bases between the two ends. CDR1 SQVTM and CDR2 ANQGSEA come from the germline V gene. This chain's CDR3 is CSVCPPGLYEQYF. The CDR3 coding sequence is TGCAGCGTTTGCCCCCCCGGGCTGTACGAGCAGTACTTC.

Ten or more counts support this clonotype. This chain links TRBV28 with TRBJ2-3; 9 nucleotides agree with TRBD2. Losses at the gene ends were 5 bases for V and 2 bases for J; bases not matched to a gene: 8. Germline CDR1 and CDR2: MDHEN and SYDVKM. This CDR3 comprises 16 residues. The CDR3 DNA follows: TGTGCCAGCAGTCAAGCGACTAGCGGAGCCACAGATACGCAGTATTTT. It codes for CASSQATSGATDTQYF.

This clonotype showed up just a few times. This chain uses TRBV12-3 or TRBV12-4 with TRBJ2-7; D gene unclear. V lost 2 bases, J lost 0 bases, and 8 bases lay in between. This CDR3 is built from 14 residues. In DNA, the CDR3 is TGTGCCAGCAGTTTATCAACAGTCTCCTACGAGCAGTACTTC. Translating it yields CASSLSTVSYEQYF.

At least ten counts were recorded for this clonotype. This sequence joins TRBV12-3 or TRBV12-4 and TRBJ2-5, with TRBD1 matching over 12 bases. Losses at the gene ends were 4 bases for V and 0 bases for J; bases not matched to a gene: 9. The CDR3 is made up of 18 amino acids. The CDR3 is CASSSPGQGALDQETQYF. CDR3 sequence (DNA): TGTGCCAGCAGTTCCCCGGGACAGGGGGCTTTGGACCAAGAGACCCAGTACTTC.

This chain uses TRBV18 with TRBJ2-1; 8 nucleotides agree with TRBD2. Germline-derived CDR1 and CDR2 are KGHSH and LQKENI. The CDR3 has 16 residues. Unmatched junction bases numbered 4, after V lost 0 bases and J lost 3 bases. CDR3 loop: CASSPPGAGDYNEQFF. The CDR3 coding sequence is TGTGCCAGCTCACCACCTGGAGCGGGGGACTACAATGAGCAGTTCTTC. Full variable domain (remainder filled in from reference TRBV18 and TRBJ2-1): NAGVMQNPRHLVRRRGQEARLRCSPMKGHSHVYWYRQLPEEGLKFMVYLQKENIIDESGMPKERFSAEFPKEGPSILRIQQVVRGDSAAYFCASSPPGAGDYNEQFFGPGTRLTVL.

This clonotype showed up just a few times. The chain uses TRBV12-2 and TRBJ2-7. TRBV12-2 is a pseudogene segment. CDR3 length: 16 amino acids. The CDR3 sequence is CASRILTGEPSYEQYF. In nucleotides, the CDR3 is TGTGCAAGTCGCATCTTGACGGGGGAGCCATCCTACGAGCAGTACTTC.

CDR3 sequence (DNA): TGTGCCAGCAGTTTACAGCACAGGTTATATGGAAACACCATATATTTT. It yields the protein CASSLQHRLYGNTIYF. This rearrangement joins TRBV28 to TRBJ1-3, with D perhaps TRBD1 (5 bases). V was clipped by 2 bases and J by 3 bases, with 14 bases between them. The CDR3 is made up of 16 amino acids. The V gene's germline CDR1 is MDHEN and CDR2 SYDVKM.

Turning to this clonotype: A much larger clone is a single base away; this may be a read error. The rearrangement links TRBV13 to TRBJ1-1; D unclear. The CDR3 sequence is 13 residues long. Germline V gene sequence: CDR1 PRHDT, CDR2 FYEKMQ (reference sequence). The CDR3 region is CASSIPENTEAYF. The CDR3 nucleotides are TGTGCCAGCAGCATCCCAGAGAACACTGAAGCTTACTTT.

This clonotype was seen many times. V and J are TRBV5-4 and TRBJ2-7; a possible D gene is TRBD1 (5 bases). Trimming pared 5 bases from V and 3 bases from J, leaving 15 bases between. Germline loops: CDR1 SGHNT, CDR2 YYREEE (reference sequence). This CDR3 has 14 residues. The CDR3 DNA sequence: TGTGCCAGCAGTCCGACAGAGAATCTCTACGAGCAGTACTTC. It codes for CASSPTENLYEQYF.

This clonotype was counted ten times or more. The V and J genes are TRBV5-1 and TRBJ2-7; D uncertain. V dropped 1 base and J dropped 5 bases, with 13 bases sitting between them. CDR3 size: 14 residues. Germline CDR1 and CDR2: SGHRS and YFSETQ. CDR3 sequence: CASSLTSSIDEQYF. In DNA form, the CDR3 reads TGCGCCAGCAGCTTGACGAGCTCGATCGACGAGCAGTACTTC.

The chain uses TRBV29-1 and TRBJ2-7, with a weak D call TRBD1 (6 bases). Germline-derived CDR1 and CDR2 are SQVTM and ANQGSEA. Between the trimmed V and J ends, which lost 1 base and 1 base, there was a span of 14 bases. The CDR3 is made up of 15 amino acids. The CDR3 DNA reads as TGCAGCGTTGAAGGCGGTAGGGGGTCGTCCTACGAGCAGTACTTC. Protein product: CSVEGGRGSSYEQYF.

This clonotype was recorded at least ten times. V and J are TRBV5-6 and TRBJ2-7; unclear D gene. V lost 4 bases to trimming and J lost 7 bases, with 18 bases between them. The CDR3 is made up of 14 amino acids. Germline V gene lookup returns CDR1 SGHDT and CDR2 YYEEEE. The DNA of the CDR3 is TGTGCCAGCAGCCCCCTACTTCGTGCACGGGAGCAGTACTTC. Encoded protein: CASSPLLRAREQYF. The whole variable domain, remainder taken from reference TRBV5-6 and TRBJ2-7, is DAGVTQSPTHLIKTRGQQVTLRCSPKSGHDTVSWYQQALGQGPQFIFQYYEEEERQRGNFPDRFSGHQFPNYSSELNVNALLLGDSALYLCASSPLLRAREQYFGPGTRLTVT.

V is TRBV3-1 and J is TRBJ2-4; D assignment may be TRBD1 or TRBD2 (5 bases each). With 4 bases removed from V and 1 base from J, the gap between germline ends came to 14 bases. Germline V gene data show CDR1 as LGHDT and CDR2 as YNNKEL (reference sequence). The CDR3 sequence is 16 residues long. For the CDR3, the DNA is TGTGCCAGCAGCCCGACCAGAGGGGAGGCCAAAAACATTCAGTACTTC. Translated, it gives CASSPTRGEAKNIQYF.